This TCR beta chain came from a study of blood T cell repertoires in COVID-19. Whole-study context: Acute-phase and convalescent COVID-19 samples originated in the United States, Italy and Spain.

Original data processing: Amplifying reference gene primers gave estimates of nucleated cell counts. Method: immunoSEQ multiplex PCR; TCRdb's copy keeps in-frame clones and lacks some. V, J and clone size were drawn from that table, and D and trimming were deduced from the DNA. The table has some 400,000 clones, 91% seen once; the top ten hold over 0.7%. All enrollees were roughly 18 to 95 years old and from approximately 25 US areas. Those designated as exposed participants met a COVID-19 case within 2 weeks before study entry. The length of the CDR3 is 18 residues. The specimen was PBMCs or T cells enriched from blood (not recorded which). The TCR originated in a woman aged 40-49 years who had been exposed to COVID-19. The rearrangement links TRBV21-1 to TRBJ1-1; whether TRBD1, the table's D call, matches the DNA was not checked. TRBV21-1 is noted as a pseudogene. In DNA, the CDR3 is TGTGCCAGCAACAAAAGAGGGGACCGGGACAGAACGAACACTGAAGCTTTCTTT. It is translated as CASNKRGDRDRTNTEAFF.